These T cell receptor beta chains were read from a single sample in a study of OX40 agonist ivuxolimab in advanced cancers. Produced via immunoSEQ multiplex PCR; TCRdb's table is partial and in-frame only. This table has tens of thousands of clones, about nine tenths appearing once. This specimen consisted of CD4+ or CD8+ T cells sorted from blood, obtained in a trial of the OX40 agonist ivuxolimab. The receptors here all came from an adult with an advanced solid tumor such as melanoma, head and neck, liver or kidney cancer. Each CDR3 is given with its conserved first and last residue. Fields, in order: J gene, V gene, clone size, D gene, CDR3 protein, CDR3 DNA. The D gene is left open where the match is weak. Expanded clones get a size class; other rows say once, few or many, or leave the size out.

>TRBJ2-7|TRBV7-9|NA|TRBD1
CASSHPDRLGEQYF
TGTGCCAGCAGCCACCCGGACAGGTTGGGGGAGCAGTACTTC
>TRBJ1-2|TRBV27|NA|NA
CASSTRGSYGYTF
TGTGCCAGCAGTACTAGGGGGAGCTATGGCTACACCTTC
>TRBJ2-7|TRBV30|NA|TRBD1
CAWSVRQGFVYEQYF
TGTGCCTGGAGTGTTCGACAGGGATTTGTCTACGAGCAGTACTTC
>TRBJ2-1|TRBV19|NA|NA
CASRPDPYNEQFF
TGTGCCAGTAGACCAGACCCCTACAATGAGCAGTTCTTC
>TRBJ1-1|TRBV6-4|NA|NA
CASREGKGVAFF
TGTGCCAGCAGGGAGGGAAAGGGGGTTGCTTTCTTT
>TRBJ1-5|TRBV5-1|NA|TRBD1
CASSVSGGYQPQHF
TGCGCCAGCAGCGTATCAGGGGGCTATCAGCCCCAGCATTTT
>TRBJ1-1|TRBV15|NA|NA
CATSRDQSDRNTEAFF
TGTGCCACCAGCAGAGATCAAAGTGACAGAAACACTGAAGCTTTCTTT
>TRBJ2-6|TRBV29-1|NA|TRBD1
CSVVSYRGPGQGSSGANVLTF
TGCAGCGTTGTCTCATATCGGGGTCCAGGACAGGGGAGTTCTGGGGCCAACGTCCTGACTTTC
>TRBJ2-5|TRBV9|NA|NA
CASSSGNREVTQYF
TGTGCCAGCAGCTCGGGCAACAGGGAGGTGACCCAGTACTTC
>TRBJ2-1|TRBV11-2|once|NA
CASRRPRAAEQFF
TGTGCCAGCAGACGTCCAAGGGCAGCTGAGCAGTTCTTC
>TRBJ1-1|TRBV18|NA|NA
CASSPGRQKRTEAFF
TGTGCCAGCTCACCCGGTAGACAGAAAAGAACTGAAGCTTTCTTT
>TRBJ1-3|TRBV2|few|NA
CASSERPGPDSGNTIYF
TGTGCCAGCAGTGAAAGGCCTGGACCCGACTCTGGAAACACCATATATTTT
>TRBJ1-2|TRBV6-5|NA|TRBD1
CASSKDGTATYGYTF
TGTGCCAGCAGTAAAGATGGGACAGCTACCTATGGCTACACCTTC
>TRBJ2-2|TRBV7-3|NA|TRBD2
CASSQLAGGPGTGELFF
TGTGCCAGCAGCCAACTAGCGGGAGGGCCTGGTACCGGGGAGCTGTTTTTT
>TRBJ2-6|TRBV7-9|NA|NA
CASSLQVSGANVLTF
TGTGCCAGCAGCTTACAGGTCTCTGGGGCCAACGTCCTGACTTTC
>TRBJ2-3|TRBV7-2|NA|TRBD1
CASSERQGSDTQYF
TGTGCCAGCAGCGAAAGACAGGGTTCAGATACACAGTATTTT
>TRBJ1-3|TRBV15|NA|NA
CATSRAKRDTGNTIYF
TGTGCCACCAGCAGAGCAAAAAGGGATACTGGAAACACCATATATTTT
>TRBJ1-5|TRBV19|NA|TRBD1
CASSIRTGDVGNQPQHF
TGTGCCAGTAGTATTCGGACAGGGGACGTGGGCAATCAGCCCCAGCATTTT
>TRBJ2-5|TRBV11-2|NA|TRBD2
CASSLDGRGTSHYQETQYF
TGTGCCAGCAGCTTAGATGGGAGGGGGACTAGCCATTACCAAGAGACCCAGTACTTC
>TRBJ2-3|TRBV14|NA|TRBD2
CASSPRAGPSTDTQYF
TGTGCCAGCAGCCCCAGAGCGGGGCCTAGCACAGATACGCAGTATTTT
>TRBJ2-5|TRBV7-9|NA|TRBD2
CASSLGLAGQETQYF
TGTGCCAGCAGCTTAGGACTAGCGGGCCAAGAGACCCAGTACTTC
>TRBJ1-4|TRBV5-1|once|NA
CASSSLPTNEKLFF
TGCGCCAGCAGCTCTTTACCAACTAATGAAAAACTGTTTTTT